A single sample is the source of the 22 T cell receptor beta chains below, sequenced in a study of Graves' ophthalmopathy and Graves' hyperthyroidism (dated by TCRdb to between 2017 and 2018). Instrument used: Illumina HiSeq 2000. For repertoire sequencing, the TCR beta CDR3 regions were amplified from RNA transcripts. HTBI primers and the Qiagen OneStep RT-PCR kit were used in a first-round RT-PCR, which was followed by a second-round multiplex PCR, size selection and purification. TCRdb redid the processing of the public reads, applying fastp at Q25 and MiXCR, and retained in-frame beta chains. Every distinct CDR3 protein forms one entry, paired with its most common genes and DNA. Within this sample are a few hundred thousand distinct CDR3 sequences, with about 40% of them counted one time only. Jointly, the top ten make up less than 4.5% of the sample. The sample consisted of peripheral blood or thyroid tissue (not recorded which). The origin of the receptors is an adult man with Graves' hyperthyroidism.

This clonotype was recorded many times. This chain connects TRBV12-3 or TRBV12-4 to TRBJ2-7; D unresolved. Trimming pared 4 bases from V and 3 bases from J, leaving 10 bases between. The length of the CDR3 is 13 residues. The CDR3 region is CASSSIGNYEQYF. The DNA for the CDR3 is TGTGCCAGCAGTTCGATAGGGAACTACGAGCAGTACTTC.

This clonotype was counted between two and nine times. This sequence joins TRBV5-1 and TRBJ1-6; D not resolved. The CDR3 totals 15 residues. The V gene lost 1 base and the J gene lost 7 bases, with 12 bases spanning the gap. Germline V gene lookup returns CDR1 SGHRS and CDR2 YFSETQ. As DNA, the CDR3 is TGCGCCAGCAGCTTGACATCGGGCTCAAATTCACCCCTCCACTTT. As protein: CASSLTSGSNSPLHF.

This chain connects TRBV7-9 to TRBJ1-2; TRBD1 might be the D (5 bases). This CDR3 is 13 amino acids long. CDR1 and CDR2 (germline): SEHNR, FQNEAQ (reference sequence). V was shortened by 3 bases and J by 13 bases, with 18 bases between the two germline ends. In DNA form, the CDR3 reads TGTGCCAGCAGCTTTTCGGGAGGGGAATGGGGCACCTTC. Its translation: CASSFSGGEWGTF.

There are many counts of this clonotype. The chain links TRBV6-1 to TRBJ1-5; D remains unclear. CDR3 size: 14 residues. Trimming stripped 4 bases from V and 6 bases from J, with 13 bases between. Germline V gene lookup returns CDR1 MNHNS and CDR2 SASEGT. The CDR3 is CASSGTRRSQPQHF. CDR3 coding DNA: TGTGCCAGCAGTGGAACGCGGAGGAGTCAGCCCCAGCATTTT.

This clonotype was seen a few times. V gene TRBV14 combines with J gene TRBJ2-7; D unresolved. Trimming took off 1 base at V and 6 bases at J, with 7 bases between the two ends. Per the germline V gene, CDR1 is SGHDN and CDR2 is FVKESK. There are 12 residues in the CDR3. The CDR3 protein is CASSQGFGEQYF. The CDR3 nucleotides read TGTGCCAGCAGCCAAGGCTTTGGCGAGCAGTACTTC.

This clonotype was detected ten times or more. This chain joins TRBV11-2 and TRBJ1-4, with 8 bases identical to TRBD1. Germline V CDR1 and CDR2: SGHAT, FQNNGV. CDR3 size: 13 residues. V shed 8 bases and J 5 bases; nucleotides not matched to a gene: 4. CDR3: CASSTGVNEKLFF. CDR3 DNA: TGTGCCAGCTCGACAGGGGTCAATGAAAAACTGTTTTTT.

This clonotype came up many times. The chain recombines TRBV29-1 with TRBJ1-5; D unresolved. This CDR3 comprises 14 residues. V was trimmed by 4 bases and J by 0 bases, leaving 10 bases between them. Germline V CDR1 and CDR2: SQVTM, ANQGSEA. The CDR3 reads CSVAGIDSNQPQHF. CDR3 sequence (DNA): TGCAGCGTTGCGGGTATCGATAGCAATCAGCCCCAGCATTTT.

The chain uses TRBV7-2 and TRBJ1-2; maybe TRBD1 (6 bases). Germline-derived CDR1 and CDR2 are SGHTA and FQGNSA. Trimming took 3 bases from V and 8 from J, leaving 22 bases between them. This CDR3 contains 16 residues. The CDR3 loop is CASSLPVASGGEGYTF. The CDR3 DNA is TGTGCCAGCAGCTTGCCGGTAGCGTCCGGGGGCGAAGGCTACACCTTC. Using reference TRBV7-2 and TRBJ1-2 for the parts outside the CDR3, the full variable domain is GAGVSQSPSNKVTEKGKDVELRCDPISGHTALYWYRQSLGQGLEFLIYFQGNSAPDKSGLPSDRFSAERTGGSVSTLTIQRTQQEDSAVYLCASSLPVASGGEGYTFGSGTRLTVV.

The genes are TRBV10-3 and TRBJ1-4, with D possibly being TRBD1 (6 bases). Germline V CDR1 and CDR2: ENHRY, SYGVKD. This CDR3 is 15 amino acids long. V was clipped by 6 bases and J by 5 bases, with 16 bases between them. CDR3 nucleotides: TGTGCCATCAGGGCGGCCGATCAGGGGAATGAAAAACTGTTTTTT. The encoded protein is CAIRAADQGNEKLFF.

This clonotype appeared many times. The rearrangement links TRBV19 to TRBJ2-7; 8 bases align to TRBD1. The CDR3 is 15 residues long. Germline V gene lookup returns CDR1 LNHDA and CDR2 SQIVND (reference sequence). V dropped 5 bases and J dropped 6; count of bases not matched to a gene: 12. As DNA, the CDR3 is TGTGCCAGTAGTCCTTGGACAGGGATTCTCGGCGAGCAGTACTTC. Amino acids: CASSPWTGILGEQYF.

This clonotype was picked up a small number of times. The genes are TRBV6-1 and TRBJ2-7; tentative D call: TRBD2 (6 bases). The CDR3 runs to 15 residues. The germline gives CDR1 MNHNS, CDR2 SASEGT. V lost 2 bases, J lost 3 bases, and 14 bases lay in between. CDR3 bases: TGTGCCAGCAGTGAAACTAGCCTTGAAGACTACGAGCAGTACTTC. The encoded protein is CASSETSLEDYEQYF.

In its sample, this clonotype was seen many times. V is TRBV7-8 and J is TRBJ1-6; D unresolved. Germline values: CDR1 SGHVS, CDR2 FQNEAQ. Trimming stripped 2 bases from V and 13 bases from J, with 15 bases between. The CDR3 has 14 amino acids. The CDR3 coding sequence is TGTGCCAGCAGCTTACCCCAGGCTGGATTTCCCCTCCACTTT. It codes for CASSLPQAGFPLHF.

The J gene is TRBJ1-2, the V gene TRBV12-3 or TRBV12-4; tentatively, D is TRBD1 (5 bases). V was cut by 4 bases and J by 4 bases, with 16 bases left in between. The CDR3 spans 15 residues. This chain's CDR3 is CASSSGTEDPYGYTF. The CDR3 coding sequence is TGTGCCAGCAGTTCTGGGACGGAAGACCCCTATGGCTACACCTTC.

The CDR3 is CATRDHQGVYGYTF. The CDR3 DNA sequence: TGTGCCACAAGAGACCATCAGGGGGTCTATGGCTACACCTTC. The chain links TRBV10-3 to TRBJ1-2, with 7 nucleotides matching TRBD1. After removal of 10 bases from V and 4 bases from J, the junction contained 12 bases not matched to a gene. The length of the CDR3 is 14 residues. Looked up from germline, CDR1 is ENHRY and CDR2 is SYGVKD.

This clonotype was seen a few times. The rearrangement joins TRBV20-1 to TRBJ2-7; 11 positions match TRBD2. Trimming took 6 bases from V and 4 from J; bases not matched to a gene: 8. Germline assignment: CDR1 DFQATT and CDR2 SNEGSKA (reference sequence). The CDR3 totals 14 residues. In nucleotides, the CDR3 is TGCAGTGCCAAGTCATCTAGCGGGGGGTACGAGCAGTACTTC. Its protein product is CSAKSSSGGYEQYF.

A few counts support this clonotype. V usage is TRBV20-1 and J usage is TRBJ2-7; tentatively, D is TRBD2 (6 bases). V was trimmed by 0 bases and J by 4 bases, leaving 13 bases between them. CDR1 and CDR2 (germline): DFQATT, SNEGSKA (reference sequence). The CDR3 is 14 residues long. The DNA of the CDR3 is TGCAGTGCTAGAGACCCCGCGGGGAAATACGAGCAGTACTTC. This encodes CSARDPAGKYEQYF.

CDR3 sequence reads: CASSYSPGADIKQYF. The CDR3 nucleotides read TGTGCCAGCAGTTACTCTCCCGGGGCCGATATTAAGCAGTACTTC. The chain joins TRBV6-6 to TRBJ2-7; either TRBD1 or TRBD2 may supply D (5 bases each). The CDR3 length is 15 residues. V was shortened by 0 bases and J by 8 bases, with 17 bases between the two germline ends. Germline CDR1 is MNHNY and CDR2 is SVGAGI (reference sequence).

This clonotype was counted ten times or more. As DNA, the CDR3 is TGTGCCAGCAGCCCACCCCTGGGGTACGAGCAGTACTTC. This translates into CASSPPLGYEQYF. The chain couples TRBV11-3 to TRBJ2-7, with D uncertain. Germline assignment: CDR1 SGHNT and CDR2 YENEEA. This CDR3 comprises 13 residues. Trimming stripped 5 bases from V and 4 bases from J, with 12 bases between.

The CDR3 here is CASSRELEARRTDTQYF. The CDR3 region has the DNA TGTGCCAGCAGCCGAGAACTGGAGGCGCGTAGGACAGATACGCAGTATTTT. This sequence joins TRBV7-9 and TRBJ2-3; TRBD2 might be the D (5 bases). CDR3 size: 17 residues. Trimming pared 5 bases from V and 3 bases from J, leaving 21 bases between. The germline V gene encodes CDR1 SEHNR and CDR2 FQNEAQ (reference sequence).

A remark on this clonotype: A read error may explain this, as a much larger clone is one base away. No conserved phenylalanine or tryptophan is present at the end of the CDR3, so a read error is the likely explanation. This rearrangement joins TRBV19 to TRBJ1-1; TRBD1 matches at 9 bases. V lost 7 bases to trimming and J lost 0 bases; unmatched junction nucleotides: 12. The CDR3 spans 17 residues. CDR1 is LNHDA and CDR2 is SQIVND in the germline V gene (reference sequence). The CDR3 sequence is CASTAGQGFNMNTEAFL. CDR3 bases: TGTGCCAGTACCGCGGGACAGGGTTTCAACATGAACACTGAAGCTTTCCTT.

This clonotype appeared many times. This chain uses TRBV7-6 with TRBJ1-4, with D possibly matching TRBD1 (5 bases). This CDR3 contains 15 residues. V was clipped by 2 bases and J by 3 bases, with 10 bases between them. Germline loops: CDR1 SGHVS, CDR2 FNYEAQ. The CDR3 loop reads CASSLSQGANEKLFF. The CDR3 DNA reads as TGTGCCAGCAGCTTAAGTCAGGGTGCTAATGAAAAACTGTTTTTT.

The J gene is TRBJ2-6, the V gene TRBV14; no clear D gene. CDR1 is SGHDN and CDR2 is FVKESK in the germline V gene. The CDR3 has 15 amino acids. Trimming shortened V by 5 bases and J by 4 bases, and 12 bases separated the two germline ends. CDR3 protein: CASSNYDLGANVLTF. The DNA of the CDR3 is TGTGCCAGCAGCAATTATGATTTGGGGGCCAACGTCCTGACTTTC.